This T cell receptor beta chain was observed in a study of cytomegalovirus exposure and HLA in healthy donors. Findings and caveats of the study: In an earlier analysis, productive rearrangement rates for most beta V segments clustered near 87% or 30%.

Germline V lookup: CDR1 LGHNA, CDR2 YSLEER. V lost 1 base to trimming and J lost 1 base; unmatched junction nucleotides: 12. This CDR3 region has 19 residues. Both 60 Vbeta primers and 13 Jbeta primers went into the PCR. Libraries were prepared by immunoSEQ multiplex PCR; TCRdb keeps only in-frame clonotypes and omits some of them. This sample has about 200,000 clones, with approximately 80% found just once. Turning to this clone: Its antigen remains unidentified.

The TCR comes from a girl aged 5 to 17 in good health and CMV-seronegative. The sequenced material came from PBMCs. This chain connects TRBV4-3 to TRBJ2-3, with TRBD2 matching over 9 bases. As DNA, the CDR3 is TGCGCCAGCAGCCAAGCTCGCGGGGGGGCTAACGTTCGCACAGATACGCAGTATTTT. Its protein is CASSQARGGANVRTDTQYF.